The clone carrying this T cell receptor beta chain was observed a few times. Its antigen is currently unknown. This sample is part of a study of T cells after yellow fever vaccination. Study-level points and caveats: Peaking on day 5 versus 15, the secondary response was faster but weaker.

TCRdb processed the 5' RACE reads anew with MiXCR; each CDR3 protein has one entry. The data contain hundreds of thousands of distinct CDR3 sequences, roughly a sixth of them singletons. The specimen was PBMCs, collected before the yellow fever booster vaccination. The receptor's source is a man between 18 and 29 years old who received the YFV17D yellow fever vaccine.

Written as DNA, the CDR3 is TGTGCCAGCCGAGGGGGCCCAACCTCTGGAAACACCATATATTTT. This gives the protein CASRGGPTSGNTIYF. This chain links TRBV2 with TRBJ1-3, with 7 nucleotides matching TRBD1. J gave up 0 bases and V 8 bases, and 7 bases lay outside the gene matches. The CDR3 has 15 residues. Per the germline V gene, CDR1 is SNHLY and CDR2 is FYNNEI.